The 15 T cell receptor beta chains below were found in one sample sequenced in a study of cytomegalovirus exposure and HLA in healthy donors. Both 60 Vbeta primers and 13 Jbeta primers went into the PCR. Clones were read by immunoSEQ multiplex PCR, and TCRdb kept only the in-frame ones, dropping some. The sample has over 150,000 clones; roughly 65% are singletons. Sequencing was done on a sample of PBMCs. All receptors derive from a woman between 18 and 29 years old in good health and CMV-seropositive.

The chain carries TRBV29-1 and TRBJ1-3; D might be TRBD1 (6 bases). Germline V lookup: CDR1 SQVTM, CDR2 ANQGSEA. Trimming took 7 bases from V and 6 from J, leaving 13 bases between them. The length of the CDR3 is 12 residues. This chain's CDR3 is CSAQGLQNTIYF. Here the CDR3 DNA reads TGCAGCGCACAGGGCTTGCAAAACACCATATATTTT.

V usage is TRBV2 and J usage is TRBJ1-3, with D unclear. Germline V gene data show CDR1 as SNHLY and CDR2 as FYNNEI. This CDR3 has 14 amino acids. Trimming stripped 1 base from V and 3 bases from J, with 7 bases between. CDR3 bases: TGTGCCAGCAGTGAAGGAATGCGTGGAAACACCATATATTTT. It codes for CASSEGMRGNTIYF.

V and J are TRBV29-1 and TRBJ2-7; 9 positions match TRBD2. CDR1 and CDR2 from the germline V gene are SQVTM and ANQGSEA. V was pared by 0 bases and J by 0 bases, with 9 bases of the junction left unmatched. This CDR3 is 17 amino acids long. The chain's CDR3 is CSVEDWASGTRSYEQYF. Written as DNA, the CDR3 is TGCAGCGTTGAAGATTGGGCTAGCGGGACCCGCTCCTACGAGCAGTACTTC.

This sequence joins TRBV4-1 and TRBJ2-1, with TRBD2 matching over 10 bases. CDR1 is MGHRA, CDR2 YSYEKL, per germline. CDR3 length: 17 amino acids. Losses at the gene ends were 5 bases for V and 9 bases for J; bases not matched to a gene: 16. Written as DNA, the CDR3 is TGCGCCAGCAGCGGGCTTGATTTGGGACTAGCGAGGGGTGAGCAGTTCTTC. Residues: CASSGLDLGLARGEQFF.

This clone appeared once. This chain links TRBV7-6 with TRBJ2-7, with D possibly TRBD2 on 6 matching bases. Germline V CDR1 and CDR2: SGHVS, FNYEAQ. This CDR3 is 11 amino acids long. V was trimmed by 7 bases and J by 4 bases, leaving 8 bases between them. The CDR3 sequence is CASTGGYEQYF. The CDR3 nucleotides are TGTGCCAGCACCGGGGGTTACGAGCAGTACTTC. The full variable domain, in which reference TRBV7-6 and TRBJ2-7 provide the parts outside the CDR3, is GAGVSQSPRYKVTKRGQDVALRCDPISGHVSLYWYRQALGQGPEFLTYFNYEAQQDKSGLPNDRFSAERPEGSISTLTIQRTEQRDSAMYRCASTGGYEQYFGPGTRLTVT.

The genes are TRBV30 and TRBJ2-2; D possibly corresponds to TRBD2 (6 bases). The V end was cut by 4 bases, the J end by 4 bases, with 22 bases between. This CDR3 region has 17 residues. Germline loops: CDR1 GTSNPN, CDR2 SVGIG (reference sequence). The CDR3 spells CAWNGIRGALITGELFF. The CDR3 nucleotides are TGTGCCTGGAACGGGATACGCGGGGCACTGATCACCGGGGAGCTGTTTTTT. Using reference TRBV30 and TRBJ2-2 for the parts outside the CDR3, the full variable domain is SQTIHQWPATLVQPVGSPLSLECTVEGTSNPNLYWYRQAAGRGLQLLFYSVGIGQISSEVPQNLSASRPQDRQFILSSKKLLLSDSGFYLCAWNGIRGALITGELFFGEGSRLTVL.

V and J are TRBV9 and TRBJ2-7; 8 positions agree with TRBD2. Unmatched junction bases numbered 11, after V lost 4 bases and J lost 2 bases. CDR1 and CDR2 from the germline V gene are SGDLS and YYNGEE. The CDR3 has 16 amino acids. The CDR3 here is CASSPADSGAPYEQYF. The CDR3 coding sequence is TGTGCCAGCAGCCCCGCTGATAGCGGGGCCCCCTACGAGCAGTACTTC.

The chain uses TRBV28 and TRBJ2-7, with no clear D. CDR1 and CDR2 (germline): MDHEN, SYDVKM. Trimming pared 5 bases from V and 3 bases from J, leaving 14 bases between. The CDR3 covers 14 residues. The CDR3 DNA reads TGTGCCAGCAGTGACACCAACAACCACTACGAGCAGTACTTC. Protein: CASSDTNNHYEQYF. The variable domain in full, with the rest retrieved from reference TRBV28 and TRBJ2-7, is DVKVTQSSRYLVKRTGEKVFLECVQDMDHENMFWYRQDPGLGLRLIYFSYDVKMKEKGDIPEGYSVSREKKERFSLILESASTNQTSMYLCASSDTNNHYEQYFGPGTRLTVT.

J is TRBJ2-7 and V is TRBV30; D unresolved. The germline V gene has CDR1 GTSNPN and CDR2 SVGIG (reference sequence). The CDR3 is made up of 11 amino acids. V was cut by 7 bases and J by 4 bases, with 11 bases left in between. The CDR3 DNA reads TGTGCCTTATCCCAGTCTTACGAGCAGTACTTC. It is translated as CALSQSYEQYF.

The J gene is TRBJ2-2, the V gene TRBV4-1, with a possible D match to TRBD1 (6 bases). Trimming removed 6 bases from V and 5 bases from J, with 16 bases in between. Per germline, CDR1 MGHRA and CDR2 YSYEKL. The CDR3 covers 15 residues. The chain's CDR3 is CASSLSDSPTGELFF. CDR3 DNA sequence: TGCGCCAGCAGTTTATCGGACAGCCCGACCGGGGAGCTGTTTTTT.

V usage is TRBV10-3 and J usage is TRBJ2-7; 9 bases line up with TRBD2. Germline CDR1 and CDR2: ENHRY and SYGVKD. The J segment lost 3 bases and the V segment lost 8 bases, leaving 14 bases of the junction unmatched. The CDR3 has 16 residues. DNA of the CDR3: TGTGCCATCCAGGGCTACGGAGCGGGAGGTTTCTACGAGCAGTACTTC. Translating gives CAIQGYGAGGFYEQYF.

The V gene is TRBV2, the J gene TRBJ2-7, with 9 bases matching TRBD1. After removal of 7 bases from V and 3 bases from J, the junction contained 13 bases not matched to a gene. Germline loops: CDR1 SNHLY, CDR2 FYNNEI. This CDR3 region has 16 residues. The CDR3 DNA is TGTGCCAGCACCCAGGGCGGGACAGGGATATTCTACGAGCAGTACTTC. Amino acids: CASTQGGTGIFYEQYF. Filled out from reference TRBV2 and TRBJ2-7, the complete variable domain reads EPEVTQTPSHQVTQMGQEVILRCVPISNHLYFYWYRQILGQKVEFLVSFYNNEISEKSEIFDDQFSVERPDGSNFTLKIRSTKLEDSAMYFCASTQGGTGIFYEQYFGPGTRLTVT.

The rearrangement uses TRBV2 and TRBJ2-3, with unresolved D. The CDR3 has 12 amino acids. Trimming took off 7 bases at V and 0 bases at J, with 5 bases between the two ends. Germline loops: CDR1 SNHLY, CDR2 FYNNEI. The chain's CDR3 is CASKESTDTQYF. The DNA of the CDR3 is TGTGCCAGCAAAGAGAGCACAGATACGCAGTATTTT.

This clone was detected a few times. This chain joins TRBV10-2 and TRBJ2-7; TRBD2 might be the D (5 bases). CDR1 is WSHSY and CDR2 is SAAADI in the germline V gene. The CDR3 is 13 amino acids. The V end lost 7 bases, the J end lost 0 bases, and 10 bases lay between the germline ends. CDR3 residues: CASTSRDSYEQYF. CDR3 coding DNA: TGCGCCAGCACTAGCCGAGACTCCTACGAGCAGTACTTC.

The chain has TRBV25-1 and TRBJ1-2; 7 positions match TRBD1. The J segment lost 7 bases and the V segment lost 4 bases, leaving 3 bases of the junction unmatched. The CDR3 spans 12 residues. Germline V CDR1 and CDR2: MGHDK, SYGVNS. The CDR3 spells CASSGTGGGYTF. The DNA for the CDR3 is TGTGCCAGCAGTGGGACAGGTGGTGGCTACACCTTC.